These 28 T cell receptor beta chains were sequenced from one sample in a study of CD8 T cells in ankylosing spondylitis (dated 2017 in TCRdb). Study-wide findings and limitations: Blood from ankylosing spondylitis patients appeared to be characterized by a TCR beta motif composed of 7 to 9 highly homologous amino acid variants.

No antigen has been identified for these receptors. Library method: 5' RACE. Sequencing used an Illumina HiSeq 2500. TCRdb reran the public reads through fastp at Q25 and MiXCR, keeping productive beta chains. Every entry covers one CDR3 protein and lists the most common genes and DNA from its rows. The sample table records 500,000 to 550,000 distinct CDR3 sequences; about 13% of these occur just once. The top ten constitute under 7.5% of the sample. Sample: blood, either unsorted or a sorted T cell fraction (not recorded which). The receptors were gathered from a male donor with ankylosing spondylitis.

The sample holds many counts of this clonotype. This chain uses TRBV3-1 with TRBJ1-1; a possible D gene is TRBD1 (5 bases). CDR3 size: 12 residues. Germline V gives CDR1 LGHDT, CDR2 YNNKEL (reference sequence). The V gene lost 4 bases and the J gene lost 11 bases, with 14 bases spanning the gap. In DNA form, the CDR3 reads TGTGCCAGCAGCCCCCGGGGCGAAATGGCTTTCTTT. Translation gives CASSPRGEMAFF.

CDR3 sequence reads: CASSLGSGERRYF. The CDR3 DNA reads as TGCGCCAGCAGCCTGGGGTCGGGAGAGAGGAGGTACTTC. The rearrangement links TRBV5-1 to TRBJ2-4; the D gene is possibly TRBD2 (6 bases). Deletions cut 4 bases from V and 15 bases from J, with 20 bases between. Germline CDR1 and CDR2: SGHRS and YFSETQ. The CDR3 covers 13 residues.

This clonotype was detected ten times or more. The chain couples TRBV5-1 to TRBJ1-1; TRBD1 is a possible D gene (6 bases). Germline V gene sequence: CDR1 SGHRS, CDR2 YFSETQ. Between the trimmed V and J ends, which lost 2 bases and 1 base, there was a span of 12 bases. This CDR3 has 15 amino acids. CDR3 in DNA: TGCGCCAGCAGCTTCGGGGGGGCGGGGAACACTGAAGCTTTCTTT. Translation: CASSFGGAGNTEAFF.

CDR3 sequence: CSASGQGANSPLHF. CDR3 in DNA: TGCAGTGCATCGGGACAGGGGGCCAATTCACCCCTCCACTTT. The rearrangement links TRBV20-1 to TRBJ1-6; TRBD1 agrees at 12 bases. This CDR3 is 14 amino acids long. The germline gives CDR1 DFQATT, CDR2 SNEGSKA (reference sequence). The V segment lost 6 bases and the J segment 7 bases; nucleotides outside the gene matches: 4.

The chain couples TRBV11-2 to TRBJ2-5; TRBD1 might be the D (6 bases). V was shortened by 1 base and J by 5 bases, with 17 bases between the two germline ends. Germline V lookup: CDR1 SGHAT, CDR2 FQNNGV. The CDR3 runs 16 residues. CDR3 sequence: CASSLGYRSQGETQYF. DNA of the CDR3: TGTGCCAGCAGCTTAGGTTACAGGAGTCAGGGGGAGACCCAGTACTTC. The full variable domain, with the rest looked up from reference TRBV11-2 and TRBJ2-5, is EAGVAQSPRYKIIEKRQSVAFWCNPISGHATLYWYQQILGQGPKLLIQFQNNGVVDDSQLPKDRFSAERLKGVDSTLKIQPAKLEDSAVYLCASSLGYRSQGETQYFGPGTRLLVL.

This clonotype has only a few counts. V and J are TRBV7-9 and TRBJ1-1, with unresolved D. Per germline, CDR1 SEHNR and CDR2 FQNEAQ (reference sequence). CDR3 length: 12 residues. Trimming cost V 5 bases and J 7 bases, with 11 bases left between them. The CDR3 DNA follows: TGTGCCAGCAGCCAATGGGGTGGTGAAGCTTTCTTT. This codes for CASSQWGGEAFF. Looking up the rest from reference TRBV7-9 and TRBJ1-1 gives the full variable domain: DTGVSQNPRHKITKRGQNVTFRCDPISEHNRLYWYRQTLGQGPEFLTYFQNEAQLEKSRLLSDRFSAERPKGSFSTLEIQRTEQGDSAMYLCASSQWGGEAFFGQGTRLTVV.

The gene calls are TRBV12-3 or TRBV12-4 and TRBJ2-3; 8 bases fit TRBD2. This CDR3 has 18 amino acids. Trimming took 6 bases from V and 2 from J; bases not matched to a gene: 16. The CDR3 reads CASSLYPSTSGFTDTQYF. For the CDR3, the DNA is TGTGCCAGCAGCCTCTATCCCTCAACTAGCGGCTTCACAGATACGCAGTATTTT.

The rearrangement links TRBV5-1 to TRBJ2-3; 11 bases are shared with TRBD2. Germline V gives CDR1 SGHRS, CDR2 YFSETQ. Unmatched junction bases numbered 14, after V lost 4 bases and J lost 4 bases. This CDR3 is 18 amino acids long. CDR3 DNA sequence: TGCGCCAGCAGCCCCGGGACTAGCGGCGCCCGGGGTGCAGATACGCAGTATTTT. Protein: CASSPGTSGARGADTQYF.

This chain uses TRBV12-5 with TRBJ2-3; D may be TRBD2 (6 bases). Trimming stripped 6 bases from V and 6 bases from J, with 19 bases between. The CDR3 spans 15 residues. Germline V lookup: CDR1 LGHNT, CDR2 FRNRAP. CDR3 residues: CASGPRDSSLDTQYF. CDR3 nucleotide sequence: TGTGCTAGTGGCCCCAGGGACTCCTCCCTGGATACGCAGTATTTT.

This clonotype was observed a handful of times. The chain is built from TRBV11-2 and TRBJ2-7; TRBD1 is a possible D gene (5 bases). Germline lookup yields CDR1 SGHAT and CDR2 FQNNGV. V gave up 5 bases and J gave up 5 bases, with 7 bases separating them. The CDR3 consists of 11 residues. This CDR3 is CASSQGNEQYV. CDR3 nucleotides: TGTGCCAGCAGCCAGGGAAACGAGCAGTACGTC.

In its sample, this clonotype was seen a few times. V gene TRBV10-2 combines with J gene TRBJ2-3; no clear D gene. Trimming took 7 bases from V and 2 from J, leaving 13 bases between them. This CDR3 comprises 14 residues. CDR1 WSHSY and CDR2 SAAADI come from the germline V gene. CDR3 protein: CASKGSLFTDTQYF. The CDR3 DNA is TGCGCCAGCAAAGGCAGTTTATTCACAGATACGCAGTATTTT.

This clonotype was observed a few times. The V gene is TRBV24-1, the J gene TRBJ2-2; 7 nucleotides match TRBD1. CDR3 length equals 12 residues. Trimming cost V 8 bases and J 5 bases; bases outside gene matches: 1. Germline lookup yields CDR1 KGHDR and CDR2 SFDVKD. CDR3 sequence (DNA): TGTGCCACCACCAGGGGGACCGGGGAGCTGTTTTTT. This codes for CATTRGTGELFF.

The CDR3 here is CSVTPGTGELFF. CDR3 nucleotide sequence: TGCAGCGTTACCCCGGGCACCGGGGAGCTGTTTTTT. The chain couples TRBV29-1 to TRBJ2-2; unclear D gene. The length of the CDR3 is 12 residues. Germline V gene lookup returns CDR1 SQVTM and CDR2 ANQGSEA. The ends were cut back, 5 bases at V and 4 bases at J, with 8 bases in the middle.

The chain recombines TRBV7-6 with TRBJ1-3; 8 positions match TRBD1. CDR3 length: 15 amino acids. V dropped 5 bases and J dropped 4; count of bases not matched to a gene: 7. CDR1 is SGHVS and CDR2 is FNYEAQ in the germline V gene. CDR3 amino acids: CASSQQGVGGNTIYF. CDR3 DNA: TGTGCCAGCAGCCAACAGGGGGTGGGCGGAAACACCATATATTTT. The full variable domain, rest sourced from reference TRBV7-6 and TRBJ1-3, is GAGVSQSPRYKVTKRGQDVALRCDPISGHVSLYWYRQALGQGPEFLTYFNYEAQQDKSGLPNDRFSAERPEGSISTLTIQRTEQRDSAMYRCASSQQGVGGNTIYFGEGSWLTVV.

This clonotype has a handful of counts. The chain is built from TRBV7-2 and TRBJ2-3; D is ambiguous. The CDR3 runs 16 residues. Germline V gene lookup returns CDR1 SGHTA and CDR2 FQGNSA. V was shortened by 1 base and J by 0 bases, with 11 bases between the two germline ends. The CDR3 region is CASSLVGGTSTDTQYF. The CDR3 DNA reads TGTGCCAGCAGCTTAGTTGGCGGAACTAGCACAGATACGCAGTATTTT.

The chain is built from TRBV7-8 and TRBJ2-1; 7 bases agree with TRBD2. Germline V lookup: CDR1 SGHVS, CDR2 FQNEAQ. The CDR3 contains 16 residues. The V gene end was trimmed by 5 bases and the J gene end by 4 bases; junction bases not matched to a gene: 11. CDR3 DNA: TGTGCCAGCAGCCGCCTCCGGGACTACTATTACAATGAGCAGTTCTTC. As protein: CASSRLRDYYYNEQFF.

This clonotype was counted between two and nine times. The J gene is TRBJ1-1, the V gene TRBV24-1, with 8 bases matching TRBD1. The CDR3 runs to 16 residues. Germline CDR1 reads KGHDR; CDR2 reads SFDVKD. Losses at the gene ends were 2 bases for V and 1 base for J; bases not matched to a gene: 5. The CDR3 DNA reads TGTGCCACCAGTGATTCGGGACAGGTGAAGAACACTGAAGCTTTCTTT. This sequence encodes CATSDSGQVKNTEAFF.

A few counts support this clonotype. The V call is TRBV30, the J call TRBJ1-1; TRBD1 might be the D (6 bases). Trimming removed 7 bases from V and 0 bases from J, with 15 bases in between. The CDR3 has 14 residues. Germline V gene lookup returns CDR1 GTSNPN and CDR2 SVGIG (reference sequence). The CDR3, as DNA: TGTGCCTCCGGAGGGGGGTCGATGAACACTGAAGCTTTCTTT. Translation gives CASGGGSMNTEAFF.

The chain joins TRBV7-9 to TRBJ2-2; 7 bases fit TRBD2. Trimming cost V 8 bases and J 2 bases; bases outside gene matches: 11. The CDR3 runs to 16 residues. Per the germline V gene, CDR1 is SEHNR and CDR2 is FQNEAQ (reference sequence). For the CDR3, the DNA is TGTGCCAGCCTCCCTACGGGAGGAGTAAACACCGGGGAGCTGTTTTTT. Encoded protein: CASLPTGGVNTGELFF.

This chain connects TRBV24-1 to TRBJ1-1; 9 bases fit TRBD1. V trimming: 3 bases; J trimming: 6 bases; junction bases outside the gene matches: 7. Germline lookup yields CDR1 KGHDR and CDR2 SFDVKD. The CDR3 has 15 amino acids. The CDR3 nucleotides read TGTGCCACCAGTGATGGGGGACAGGGATGGCCTGAAGCTTTCTTT. This encodes CATSDGGQGWPEAFF.

This clonotype was observed a few times. The V call is TRBV3-1, the J call TRBJ2-7; 14 bases are shared with TRBD2. Losses at the gene ends were 4 bases for V and 9 bases for J; bases not matched to a gene: 5. This CDR3 spans 14 amino acids. Germline V lookup: CDR1 LGHDT, CDR2 YNNKEL (reference sequence). This CDR3 reads CASSPGLAGVRQYV. CDR3 DNA: TGTGCCAGCAGCCCGGGACTAGCGGGAGTAAGGCAGTACGTC.

This clonotype was recorded a few times. The chain employs TRBV10-2 and TRBJ2-7; 14 positions agree with TRBD2. The germline CDR1 and CDR2 sequences are WSHSY and SAAADI. J gave up 4 bases and V 5 bases, and 4 bases lay outside the gene matches. The CDR3 has 15 amino acids. CDR3 bases: TGCGCCAGCAGTCGACTAGCGGGAGGGCCTTACGAGCAGTACTTC. Amino acid sequence: CASSRLAGGPYEQYF.

This clonotype was seen only a few times. As DNA, the CDR3 is TGTGCCAGCAGTTCGGGACTAGCGGGAGTAGGAAACAATGAGCAGTTCTTC. This sequence encodes CASSSGLAGVGNNEQFF. The rearrangement links TRBV28 to TRBJ2-1, with 14 bases that match TRBD2. This CDR3 comprises 17 residues. J was trimmed by 5 bases and V by 4 bases; bases with no gene match: 7. Per the germline V gene, CDR1 is MDHEN and CDR2 is SYDVKM.

This clonotype turned up a few times. The J gene is TRBJ2-7, the V gene TRBV10-2, with D tentatively TRBD2 (6 bases). The V gene lost 6 bases and the J gene lost 8 bases, with 17 bases spanning the gap. Germline V gene data show CDR1 as WSHSY and CDR2 as SAAADI. This CDR3 contains 13 residues. In DNA form, the CDR3 reads TGCGCCAGCAGACCCAATGACGGGAGTAAGCAGTACTTC. As protein: CASRPNDGSKQYF.

The sample holds a few counts of this clonotype. CDR3 in DNA: TGCGCCAGCAGCTTGACGGCCAAGCCAGGCAAAAACATTCAGTACTTC. Its translation is CASSLTAKPGKNIQYF. The chain combines TRBV5-1 with TRBJ2-4; D is uncertain. The CDR3 sequence is 16 residues long. Per germline, CDR1 SGHRS and CDR2 YFSETQ. Deletions cut 1 base from V and 3 bases from J, with 14 bases between.

This clonotype was observed a handful of times. This chain links TRBV2 with TRBJ1-5; D perhaps matches TRBD1 (5 bases). CDR1 and CDR2 from the germline V gene are SNHLY and FYNNEI. This CDR3 region has 16 residues. Trimming removed 3 bases from V and 0 bases from J, with 12 bases in between. CDR3 DNA sequence: TGTGCCAGCAGTGACTCAGGGACCGGTAGCAATCAGCCCCAGCATTTT. The encoded protein is CASSDSGTGSNQPQHF.

This clonotype showed up just a few times. This chain joins TRBV15 and TRBJ2-2; possible D gene TRBD2, 5 bases. V lost 0 bases and J 5 bases, leaving 16 bases between the germline ends. The germline V gene has CDR1 LNHNV and CDR2 YYDKDF (reference sequence). The CDR3 is 17 residues long. As DNA, the CDR3 is TGTGCCACCAGCAGAGAGGCACGAGCCACTAGTACCGGGGAGCTGTTTTTT. Its protein is CATSREARATSTGELFF.

The chain couples TRBV5-1 to TRBJ1-5, with 7 bases matching TRBD1. After removal of 0 bases from V and 7 bases from J, the junction contained 4 bases not matched to a gene. CDR1 is SGHRS and CDR2 is YFSETQ in the germline V gene. The CDR3 spans 14 residues. CDR3 residues: CASSLETGTQPQHF. The CDR3 DNA sequence: TGCGCCAGCAGCTTGGAGACAGGGACCCAGCCCCAGCATTTT.